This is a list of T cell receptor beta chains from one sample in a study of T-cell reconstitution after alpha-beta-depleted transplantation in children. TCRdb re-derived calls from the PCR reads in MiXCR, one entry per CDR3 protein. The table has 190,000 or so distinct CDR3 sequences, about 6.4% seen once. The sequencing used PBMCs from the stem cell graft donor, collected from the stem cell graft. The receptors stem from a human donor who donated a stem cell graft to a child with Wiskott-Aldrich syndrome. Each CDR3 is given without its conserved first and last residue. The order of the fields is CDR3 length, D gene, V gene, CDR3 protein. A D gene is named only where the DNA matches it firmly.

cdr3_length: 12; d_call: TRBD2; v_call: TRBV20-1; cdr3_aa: SASSGSPWNEQF
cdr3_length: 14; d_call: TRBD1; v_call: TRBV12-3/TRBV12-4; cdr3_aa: ASNGPRGGTRYGYT
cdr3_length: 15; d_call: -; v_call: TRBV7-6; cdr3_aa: ASSPPGHGPSTDTQY
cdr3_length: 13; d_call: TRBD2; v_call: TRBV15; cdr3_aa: ATSRRTGGTYEQY
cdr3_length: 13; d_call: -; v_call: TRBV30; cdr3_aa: AWSVRGRVNQPQH
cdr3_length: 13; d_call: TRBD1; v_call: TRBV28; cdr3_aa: ASSFRQGRENIQY
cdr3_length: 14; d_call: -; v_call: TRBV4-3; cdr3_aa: ASSRLTGTPNNEQF
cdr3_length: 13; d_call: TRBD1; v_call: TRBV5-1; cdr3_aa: ASSPQGEIFYGYT
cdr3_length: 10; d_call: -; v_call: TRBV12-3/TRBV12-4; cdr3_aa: ASSLVQGHQH
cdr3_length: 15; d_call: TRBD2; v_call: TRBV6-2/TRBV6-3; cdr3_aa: ASSYGPHFREDYEQY
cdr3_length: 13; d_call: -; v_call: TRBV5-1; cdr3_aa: ASSYDRPSSYEQY
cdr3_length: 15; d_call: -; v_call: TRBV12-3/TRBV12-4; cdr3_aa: ASSLAAGAGGVSEAF
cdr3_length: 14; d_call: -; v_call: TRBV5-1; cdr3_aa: ASSLERGTQAYEQY
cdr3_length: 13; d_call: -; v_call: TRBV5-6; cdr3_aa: ASSLAAGYTYEQY
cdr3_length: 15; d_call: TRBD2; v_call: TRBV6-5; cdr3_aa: ASSYSSSGENTGELF
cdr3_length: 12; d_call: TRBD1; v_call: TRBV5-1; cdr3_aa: ASSKGQAPYEQY
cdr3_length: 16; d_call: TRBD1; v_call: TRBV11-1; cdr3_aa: ASSARPGQGPPGYEQY
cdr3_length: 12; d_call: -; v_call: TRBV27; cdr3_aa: ASSFYNSNQPQH
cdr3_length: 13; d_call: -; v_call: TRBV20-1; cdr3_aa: SASVPSGQSQPQH
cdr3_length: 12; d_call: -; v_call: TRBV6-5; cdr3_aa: ASSYNAATYEQY
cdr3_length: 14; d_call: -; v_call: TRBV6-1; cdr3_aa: ASGVQGLGAYNEQF
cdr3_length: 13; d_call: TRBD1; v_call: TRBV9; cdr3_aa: ASSVGTGGRGTQY